This T cell receptor (beta chain) comes out of a study of T-cell reconstitution after alpha-beta-depleted transplantation in children. Library preparation (for TCRbeta) was performed with unique molecular identifiers. In TCRdb, the PCR reads were re-called with MiXCR into one record per CDR3 protein. Of 200,000 to 250,000 distinct CDR3 sequences listed, 8.5% to 10% are singletons. V lost 4 bases to trimming and J lost 5 bases, with 14 bases between them. Germline CDR1 MNHEY, CDR2 SVGEGT. There are 15 residues in the CDR3. This clonotype came up many times. The starting material was PBMCs from the stem cell graft donor, obtained from the stem cell graft. The clonotype comes from a human donor who donated a stem cell graft to a child with acute lymphoblastic leukemia. The V gene is TRBV6-2 or TRBV6-3, the J gene TRBJ2-2; D unclear. The CDR3 DNA sequence: TGTGCCAGCAGTTCTTGGGGTGTTTTGACCGGGGAGCTGTTTTTT. This sequence encodes CASSSWGVLTGELFF.